This T cell receptor beta chain was documented in a study of T cell responses to AZD1222 COVID-19 vaccine. Details on this clone: What it binds is unknown. The junction departs from the called germline gene at one end, perhaps through a read error.

The table came from immunoSEQ multiplex PCR; TCRdb's copy has only in-frame clones and leaves some out. This table has roughly 110,000 clones, approximately 88% appearing once. Study-wide results and caveats: There were mostly white British donors and more females than males, and clonal diversity was possibly underestimated.

CDR1 is KGHSH, CDR2 LQKENI, per germline. This CDR3 spans 13 amino acids. This TCR was sampled from an adult who received the AZD1222 COVID-19 vaccine. Sample: peripheral blood, taken 28 days after the second AZD1222 dose. The chain employs TRBV18 and TRBJ2-3; weak D call: TRBD1 (5 bases). CDR3 coding DNA: TGTGCCAGCTCATCACCCAGGGTAGATACGCAGTATTTT. Translation gives CASSSPRVDTQYF.